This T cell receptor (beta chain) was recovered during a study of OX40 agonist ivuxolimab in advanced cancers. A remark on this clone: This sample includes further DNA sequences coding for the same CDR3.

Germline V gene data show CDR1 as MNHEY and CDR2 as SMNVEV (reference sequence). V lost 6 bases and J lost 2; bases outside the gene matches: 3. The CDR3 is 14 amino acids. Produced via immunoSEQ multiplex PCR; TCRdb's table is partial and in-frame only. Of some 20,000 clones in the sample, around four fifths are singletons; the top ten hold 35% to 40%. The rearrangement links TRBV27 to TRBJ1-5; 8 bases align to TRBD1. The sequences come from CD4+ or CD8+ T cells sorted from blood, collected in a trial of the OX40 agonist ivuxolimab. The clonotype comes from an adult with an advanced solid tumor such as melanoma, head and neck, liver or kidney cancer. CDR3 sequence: CASSSTGGNQPQHF. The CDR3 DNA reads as TGTGCCAGCAGCTCGACAGGGGGCAATCAGCCCCAGCATTTT.